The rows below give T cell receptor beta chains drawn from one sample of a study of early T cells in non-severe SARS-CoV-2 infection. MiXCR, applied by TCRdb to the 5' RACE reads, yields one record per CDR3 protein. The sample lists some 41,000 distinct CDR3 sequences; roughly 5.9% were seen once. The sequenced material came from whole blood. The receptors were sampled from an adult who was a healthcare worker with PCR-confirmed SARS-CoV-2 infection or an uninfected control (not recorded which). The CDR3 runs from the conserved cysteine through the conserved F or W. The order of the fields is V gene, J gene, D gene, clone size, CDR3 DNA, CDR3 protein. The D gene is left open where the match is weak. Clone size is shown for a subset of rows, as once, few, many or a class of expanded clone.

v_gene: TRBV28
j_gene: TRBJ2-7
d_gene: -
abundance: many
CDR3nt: TGTGCCAGCAGTTCCAGGGTCTACGAGCAGTACTTC
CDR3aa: CASSSRVYEQYF

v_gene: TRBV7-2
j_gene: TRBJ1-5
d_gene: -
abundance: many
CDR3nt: TGTGCCAGCAGCTCCGGGACACTTAATCAGCCCCAGCATTTT
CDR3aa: CASSSGTLNQPQHF

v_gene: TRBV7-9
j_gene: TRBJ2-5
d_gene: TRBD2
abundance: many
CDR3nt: TGTGCCAGCAGCTTAGTATCAGGGAGGGGTCGGGAGACCCAGTACTTC
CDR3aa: CASSLVSGRGRETQYF

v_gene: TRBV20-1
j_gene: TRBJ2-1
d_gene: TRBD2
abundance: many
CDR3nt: TGCAGTGCTAGCGGGGGGGCGGACAATGAGCAGTTCTTC
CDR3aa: CSASGGADNEQFF

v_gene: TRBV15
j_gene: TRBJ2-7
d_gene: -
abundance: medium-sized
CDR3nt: TGTGCCACCAGCAGCCGCAGGGTGGTGAGCTCCTACGAGCAGTACTTC
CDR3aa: CATSSRRVVSSYEQYF

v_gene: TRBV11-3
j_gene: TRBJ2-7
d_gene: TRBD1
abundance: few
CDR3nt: TGTGCCAGCAGCTCACCCGGGACAGGGGGGTACGAGCAGTACTTC
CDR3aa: CASSSPGTGGYEQYF

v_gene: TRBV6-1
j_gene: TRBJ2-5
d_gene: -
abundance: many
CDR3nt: TGTGCCAGCGGGCGTGGCCAGGGCGAGACCCAGTACTTC
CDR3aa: CASGRGQGETQYF

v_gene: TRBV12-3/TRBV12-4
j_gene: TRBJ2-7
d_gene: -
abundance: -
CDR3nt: TGTGCCAGCAGTGCCCTTGGGCGGGAGCAGTACTTC
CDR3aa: CASSALGREQYF

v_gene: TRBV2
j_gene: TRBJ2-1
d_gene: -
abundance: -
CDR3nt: TGTGCCAGCAGTGAAGCGTTGGCTTCGAATGAGCAGTTCTTC
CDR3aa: CASSEALASNEQFF

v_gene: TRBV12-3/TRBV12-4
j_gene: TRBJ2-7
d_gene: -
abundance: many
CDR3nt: TGTGCCAGCAGTTTAGCCCAGGGCAGGTACGAGCAGTACTTC
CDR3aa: CASSLAQGRYEQYF

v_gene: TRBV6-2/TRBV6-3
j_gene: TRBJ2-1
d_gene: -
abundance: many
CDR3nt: TGTGCCAGCAGTTCCCGGGACACATATTCGTACAATGAGCAGTTCTTC
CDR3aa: CASSSRDTYSYNEQFF

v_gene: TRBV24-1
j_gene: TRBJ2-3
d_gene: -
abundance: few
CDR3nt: TGTGCCACCAGTGATTTAACAGGGCCCACAGATACGCAGTATTTT
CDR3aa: CATSDLTGPTDTQYF

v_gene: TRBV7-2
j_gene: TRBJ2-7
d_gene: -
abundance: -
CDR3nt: TGTGCCAGCAGCATGGGACTGCCTGGGGGTGAGCAGTACTTC
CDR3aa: CASSMGLPGGEQYF

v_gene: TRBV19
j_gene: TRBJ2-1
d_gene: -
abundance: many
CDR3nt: TGTGCCAGTACCTCCGATGGGAGAACCTACAATGAGCAGTTCTTC
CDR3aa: CASTSDGRTYNEQFF

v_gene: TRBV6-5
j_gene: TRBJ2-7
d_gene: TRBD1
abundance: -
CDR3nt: TGTGCCAGCAGTCAACAGGGGGCTGCACATAAGTACTTC
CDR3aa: CASSQQGAAHKYF

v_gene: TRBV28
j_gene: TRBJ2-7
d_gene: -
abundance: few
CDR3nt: TGTGCCAGCAGTGCCCCTCGAGCAGCTCGCGAGCAGTACTTC
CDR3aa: CASSAPRAAREQYF

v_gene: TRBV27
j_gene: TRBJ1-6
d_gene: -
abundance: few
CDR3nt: TGTGCCAGCAGTTTGCGAGACGCACCCCTCCACTTT
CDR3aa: CASSLRDAPLHF

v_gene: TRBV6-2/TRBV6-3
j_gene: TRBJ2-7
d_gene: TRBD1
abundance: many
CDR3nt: TGTGCCAGCAAAGTCGGGACAGGGCGGAGCGAGCAGTACTTC
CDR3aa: CASKVGTGRSEQYF

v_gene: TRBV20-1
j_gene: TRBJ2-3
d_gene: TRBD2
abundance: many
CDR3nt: TGCAGTGCTAGAGGCGGACTAGCAGTAGATACGCAGTATTTT
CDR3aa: CSARGGLAVDTQYF

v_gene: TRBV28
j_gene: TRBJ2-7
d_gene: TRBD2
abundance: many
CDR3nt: TGTGCCAGCACCCGGACTAGCGGGAGTGGTTACGAGCAGTACTTC
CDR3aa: CASTRTSGSGYEQYF

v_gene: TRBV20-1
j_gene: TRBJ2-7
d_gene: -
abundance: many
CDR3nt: TGCAGTGCTAGAGTTTTAGACTCACCAAGATTATTCTACGAGCAGTACTTC
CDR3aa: CSARVLDSPRLFYEQYF

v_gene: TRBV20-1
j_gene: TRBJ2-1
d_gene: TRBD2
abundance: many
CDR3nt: TGCAGTGTCCTCCCTACGGGACTAGCGGGGGTGACCTCCTACAATGAGCAGTTCTTC
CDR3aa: CSVLPTGLAGVTSYNEQFF

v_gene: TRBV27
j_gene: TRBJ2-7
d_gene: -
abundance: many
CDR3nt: TGTGCCAGAAGGGATCATTCGAGGGAGCAGTACTTC
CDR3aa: CARRDHSREQYF

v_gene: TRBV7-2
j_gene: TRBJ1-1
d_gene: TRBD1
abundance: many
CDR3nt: TGTGCCAGCAGCTCCACCCGGGACAGGGCTCCTGAAGCTTTCTTT
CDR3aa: CASSSTRDRAPEAFF

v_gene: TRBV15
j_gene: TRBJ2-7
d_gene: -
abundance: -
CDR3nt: TGTGCCACCAGCAGGGGGGTAGCTGCAAAGCAGTACTTC
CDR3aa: CATSRGVAAKQYF

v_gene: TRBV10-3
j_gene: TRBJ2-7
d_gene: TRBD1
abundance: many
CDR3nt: TGTGCCATCAGAAGGGACAGTCCGGGCGAGCAGTACTTC
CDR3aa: CAIRRDSPGEQYF

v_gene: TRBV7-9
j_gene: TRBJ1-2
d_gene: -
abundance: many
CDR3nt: TGTGCCAGCAGCTCTCGATGGACGCGGACCAACTATGGCTACACCTTC
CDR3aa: CASSSRWTRTNYGYTF

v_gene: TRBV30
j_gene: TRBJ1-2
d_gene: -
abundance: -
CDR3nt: TGTGCCTGGGCACTGCGAGGGGTGGGCTTCTATGGCTACACCTTC
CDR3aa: CAWALRGVGFYGYTF

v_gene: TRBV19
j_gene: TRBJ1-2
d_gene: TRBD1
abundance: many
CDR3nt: TGTGCCAGTAGTATACAGACAGGGGATGGCTACACCTTC
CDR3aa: CASSIQTGDGYTF

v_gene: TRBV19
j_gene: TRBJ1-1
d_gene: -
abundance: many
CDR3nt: TGTGCCAGTAGTATAGGAGGCAGGGTGACTGAAGCTTTCTTT
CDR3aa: CASSIGGRVTEAFF

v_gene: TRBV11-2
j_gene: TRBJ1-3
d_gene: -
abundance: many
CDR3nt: TGTGCCAGCAGCCTGGGGACTTCTGGAAACACCATATATTTT
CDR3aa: CASSLGTSGNTIYF

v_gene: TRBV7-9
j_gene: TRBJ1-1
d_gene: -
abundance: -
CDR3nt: TGTGCCAGCAGCTTACAGGGGCGGATGAACACTGAAGCTTTCTTT
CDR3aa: CASSLQGRMNTEAFF

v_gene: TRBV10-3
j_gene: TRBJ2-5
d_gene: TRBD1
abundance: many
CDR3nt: TGTGCCATCAGTGAGGCCCGGACAGGATCTAGCCAAGAGACCCAGTACTTC
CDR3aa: CAISEARTGSSQETQYF